This TCR beta chain was sequenced in a study of regulatory T cells in long-lasting Graves disease. For this clonotype: A junction end diverges from the germline sequence, so it may reflect a read error.

Indicated time point: persistent/refractory GD, antithyroid drugs over 5 years with positive TRAb. The authors made the TCR library using RNA they extracted from PBMCs. Peripheral blood, about 9 milliliters per patient, was collected in EDTA tubes. CDR3 length equals 16 residues. The germline V gene has CDR1 LGHNA and CDR2 YNFKEQ. With iRepertoire HTBI primers and Arm-PCR of CDR3 regions, TCR beta libraries were built. TCRdb recomputed calls from the multiplex PCR reads with MiXCR, one row per CDR3 protein. The sample has about 310,000 distinct CDR3 sequences, around 21% seen once. The chain joins TRBV4-2 to TRBJ2-7; TRBD1 matches at 8 bases. The sequencing used peripheral blood mononuclear cells (PBMCs), collected when the disease was refractory, from a patient treated with antithyroid drugs. The clonotype was recovered from a female donor with Graves disease. This chain's CDR3 is CASSQNPAGGSDEQYF. In DNA form, the CDR3 reads TGTGCCAGCAGCCAAAACCCGGCAGGGGGCTCCGACGAGCAGTACTTC.